This T cell receptor (beta chain) appears in the sequencing data of a study of T cells after yellow fever vaccination (dated by TCRdb to the late 2010s). Describing the broader study: The SMART-Seq v4 Ultra Low Input RNA kit was used to prepare libraries from fractions with low cell numbers. Blood was collected at multiple timepoints before and after primary and secondary immunization, and bulk PBMC replicates and cell subsets were isolated. To track T-cell clones before and after primary and booster YFV17D yellow fever vaccination, bulk TCR alpha and beta repertoires were sequenced longitudinally. Two healthy male donors, one aged 18 to 29 and one aged 30 to 40 years, were included in the cohort.

What the work shows at the level of the full study, not this receptor alone: The secondary T-cell response was weaker than the primary response but faster, peaking on day 5 instead of day 15. Most clones expanded after primary vaccination were re-detected after the booster (approximately 96% of CD4 and roughly 85% of CD8), suggesting broad memory maintenance. Computational filtering was required because FACS-sorted repertoires could contain abundant contaminating clonotypes from the bulk population. Because the study included only a couple of donors, the extent to which the findings can be generalized is limited. A small share of clonotypes was detected in both CD4 and CD8 compartments, with the overlap likely arising from convergent recombination.

With respect to this clonotype: What antigen it recognizes has not been identified. No much larger clonotype is one base removed from it; base qualities were not supplied.

TCR cDNA was synthesized by 5'RACE template switching, which introduced a universal primer site and unique molecular identifiers. Priming of cDNA synthesis was performed from both the TCR alpha and TCR beta constant segments. Two PCR steps were used to amplify libraries, with sample barcodes and sequencing adapters being added in the second step. Sequencing of the libraries was done on either Illumina HiSeq 2500 (2x100 bp) or NovaSeq (2x150 bp). Per the original workflow: Reads were demultiplexed and collapsed into UMI consensus sequences with MIGEC, and V(D)J alignment was performed with MiXCR. Using edgeR on replicate PBMC samples, clonotypes were called vaccine-responding if FDR was below 0.01 and the log2 fold change was above 5 up to day 15. Each bulk clonotype received a CD4 or CD8 identity based on whether the sequenced CD4 or CD8 repertoire contained that clonotype at higher abundance. TCRdb ran its own pipeline on the public reads, namely fastp trimming at Q25 and MiXCR clone calling, and kept in-frame beta chains. Every distinct CDR3 protein forms one entry, paired with its most common genes and DNA. The authors' filters were not applied to this entry. The sample table holds 620,000 or so distinct CDR3 sequences, of which roughly an eighth were seen once. The ten largest make up more than 13% of the sample.

This specimen's treatment or condition label, per the study, means: live attenuated yellow fever vaccine strain. At each blood-draw timepoint, two biological replicates of bulk PBMCs were collected. A standard Ficoll-Paque protocol was used to isolate PBMCs from peripheral blood. TriZol was used to extract RNA from bulk PBMCs, CD4 and CD8 fractions, and dextramer-positive and dextramer-negative fractions. The CDR1 and CDR2 encoded by the germline V gene are SGHRS and YFSETQ. The CDR3 starts with the cysteine, ends with the phenylalanine, and has 13 residues. This entry keeps only the CDR3 DNA: 39 bases, framed from base 1. V was cut back by 0 bases and J by 7 bases, leaving a gap of 10 bases between them.

This specimen was PBMCs, taken on the day of the yellow fever booster vaccination. This sequence uses TRBV5-1 and TRBJ1-1; no D gene can be assigned with confidence. The sequence was obtained from a man aged 25 to 40 who received the YFV17D yellow fever vaccine. The CDR3 here reads CASSLGRYDEAFF. Here is the DNA: TGCGCCAGCAGCTTGGGCAGGTACGATGAAGCTTTCTTT.